Each of the 18 T cell receptor beta chains below was sequenced from the same sample in a study of blood T cells in healthy people across ages. A second PCR, run for about 7 to 11 cycles, used a sample-barcoded 5' primer plus a J-beta primer mix. TCRdb re-analysed the 5' RACE reads in MiXCR, keeping a single row per CDR3 protein. Counted here are hundreds of thousands of distinct CDR3 sequences, about 53% occurring once; the ten biggest clones make up 30% to 45%. Sequencing used blood. These TCRs come from a man aged 55-75 years in good health.

This rearrangement joins TRBV20-1 to TRBJ2-7; D gene ambiguous. The J call may be wrong; the DNA end is better matched by TRBJ2-5. The V gene's germline CDR1 is DFQATT and CDR2 SNEGSKA (reference sequence). CDR3 length: 15 residues. Here the CDR3 DNA reads TGCAGTGCTAGAGGGGTGGGAAGGCCGCGGGAGACCCAGTACTTC. It yields the protein CSARGVGRPRETQYF.

In its sample, this clonotype was seen a few times. The chain joins TRBV10-2 to TRBJ2-7; 10 positions match TRBD2. V lost 6 bases to trimming and J lost 5 bases; unmatched junction nucleotides: 7. This CDR3 has 14 amino acids. Germline V CDR1 and CDR2: WSHSY, SAAADI. CDR3 DNA: TGCGCCAGCAGGGTTCAGCGGGGGGGAGACGAGCAGTACTTC. It encodes CASRVQRGGDEQYF.

This clonotype appeared a single time. This chain links TRBV20-1 with TRBJ2-1; 8 positions agree with TRBD2. V trimming: 1 base; J trimming: 4 bases; junction bases outside the gene matches: 6. This CDR3 has 15 amino acids. Germline CDR1 is DFQATT and CDR2 is SNEGSKA (reference sequence). The CDR3 region has the DNA TGCAGTGCTAGAGGGGGAACTAGCGGTTACAATGAGCAGTTCTTC. Protein: CSARGGTSGYNEQFF.

This chain connects TRBV7-8 to TRBJ2-1; D is ambiguous. The CDR3 runs to 14 residues. Germline-derived CDR1 and CDR2 are SGHVS and FQNEAQ. Trimming removed 3 bases from V and 2 bases from J, with 8 bases in between. CDR3 DNA sequence: TGTGCCAGCAGCTTGACGCCTCCCTACAATGAGCAGTTCTTC. It encodes CASSLTPPYNEQFF.

Only one count was recorded for this clonotype. The chain links TRBV6-6 to TRBJ1-2; D gene unclear. The CDR3 consists of 15 residues. Germline V gives CDR1 MNHNY, CDR2 SVGAGI (reference sequence). V lost 8 bases and J lost 3, with 19 bases in between. Here the CDR3 reads CASCPNPEGDYGYTF. CDR3 in DNA: TGTGCCAGCTGCCCTAACCCAGAGGGTGACTATGGCTACACCTTC.

This clonotype has only a few counts. The J gene is TRBJ2-7, the V gene TRBV5-1; possibly TRBD2 for D (6 bases). The germline V and J ends were trimmed by 5 bases and 3 bases, with 12 bases remaining between them. In germline, CDR1 is SGHRS, CDR2 YFSETQ. CDR3 length: 13 amino acids. CDR3 sequence: CASSNMGGYEQYF. DNA for the CDR3: TGCGCCAGCAGTAACATGGGAGGCTACGAGCAGTACTTC.

V usage is TRBV29-1 and J usage is TRBJ2-3; D may be TRBD2 (5 bases). V lost 1 base, J lost 9 bases, and 17 bases lay in between. The CDR3 covers 14 residues. The germline V gene encodes CDR1 SQVTM and CDR2 ANQGSEA. The CDR3: CSVEGDSSAETQYF. The CDR3 region has the DNA TGCAGCGTTGAAGGGGATTCCTCAGCGGAGACGCAGTATTTT.

V gene TRBV7-9 combines with J gene TRBJ1-3; D not certain. Looked up from germline, CDR1 is SEHNR and CDR2 is FQNEAQ (reference sequence). This CDR3 spans 15 amino acids. With 2 bases removed from V and 0 bases from J, the gap between germline ends came to 8 bases. The CDR3 DNA follows: TGTGCCAGCAGCTTAATGGAAAGCTCTGGAAACACCATATATTTT. Protein sequence: CASSLMESSGNTIYF.

The V and J genes are TRBV2 and TRBJ1-2; 8 bases agree with TRBD1. Germline lookup yields CDR1 SNHLY and CDR2 FYNNEI. This CDR3 spans 14 amino acids. Trimming removed 2 bases from V and 4 bases from J; junction bases left unmatched: 3. DNA for the CDR3: TGTGCCAGCAGTGAACTACAGGGGGGCTATGGCTACACCTTC. This translates into CASSELQGGYGYTF. Full variable domain (rest looked up from reference TRBV2 and TRBJ1-2): EPEVTQTPSHQVTQMGQEVILRCVPISNHLYFYWYRQILGQKVEFLVSFYNNEISEKSEIFDDQFSVERPDGSNFTLKIRSTKLEDSAMYFCASSELQGGYGYTFGSGTRLTVV.

The chain uses TRBV6-1 and TRBJ2-7, with 11 bases lining up with TRBD1. The germline V gene has CDR1 MNHNS and CDR2 SASEGT. Germline trimming cut 3 bases from V and 6 bases from J; bases unmatched to any gene: 7. The CDR3 is 15 amino acids. This CDR3 is CASSDGGTGGGEQYF. For the CDR3, the DNA is TGTGCCAGCAGTGATGGTGGGACAGGGGGAGGCGAGCAGTACTTC.

The rearrangement links TRBV29-1 to TRBJ1-4; weak D call: TRBD1 (5 bases). The CDR3 sequence is 13 residues long. Between the trimmed V and J ends, which lost 4 bases and 13 bases, there was a span of 19 bases. Germline V gene data show CDR1 as SQVTM and CDR2 as ANQGSEA. The CDR3 loop is CSVGPGGEGGLFF. The CDR3 nucleotides read TGCAGCGTTGGCCCGGGGGGGGAAGGCGGACTGTTTTTT.

Ten or more counts support this clonotype. The CDR3 DNA reads TGTGCCAGCAGCCAAGAGCCAGGGCCAATAGCCAAAAACATTCAGTACTTC. Translating it yields CASSQEPGPIAKNIQYF. This chain links TRBV3-1 with TRBJ2-4; a weak D match, TRBD1 (5 bases). In germline, CDR1 is LGHDT, CDR2 YNNKEL (reference sequence). The CDR3 runs 17 residues. The germline V and J ends were trimmed by 0 bases and 0 bases, with 12 bases remaining between them.

The chain employs TRBV20-1 and TRBJ1-1; D unclear. The length of the CDR3 is 14 residues. V was cut by 0 bases and J by 0 bases, with 8 bases left in between. The V gene's germline CDR1 is DFQATT and CDR2 SNEGSKA (reference sequence). CDR3: CSARDRIMNTEAFF. CDR3 DNA sequence: TGCAGTGCTAGAGATCGGATAATGAACACTGAAGCTTTCTTT.

The chain combines TRBV24-1 with TRBJ1-5; 8 bases are shared with TRBD1. Unmatched junction bases numbered 22, after V lost 4 bases and J lost 0 bases. This CDR3 has 22 amino acids. Germline-derived CDR1 and CDR2 are KGHDR and SFDVKD. CDR3 protein: CATSDFKQGDSFVYPSNQPQHF. The CDR3 region has the DNA TGTGCCACCAGTGACTTTAAACAGGGGGATTCTTTTGTTTATCCTAGCAATCAGCCCCAGCATTTT.

CDR3 protein: CASSKVKGRVYGYTF. DNA of the CDR3: TGTGCCAGCAGCAAAGTTAAGGGGAGAGTCTATGGCTACACCTTC. This sequence joins TRBV21-1 and TRBJ1-2; the DNA was not used to check the table's D call, TRBD1. TRBV21-1 is a pseudogene locus. The CDR3 length is 15 residues.

The chain couples TRBV4-2 to TRBJ1-5; 8 bases are a match to TRBD1. Per germline, CDR1 LGHNA and CDR2 YNFKEQ. There are 16 residues in the CDR3. With 0 bases clipped from V and 5 bases from J, the junction kept 6 bases outside the gene matches. The CDR3 sequence: CASSQDSRQGYQPQHF. CDR3 sequence (DNA): TGTGCCAGCAGCCAAGATAGTCGACAGGGGTATCAGCCCCAGCATTTT.

The genes are TRBV2 and TRBJ2-2; no definite D call. The V gene lost 7 bases and the J gene lost 11 bases, with 17 bases spanning the gap. This CDR3 comprises 13 residues. The germline V gene has CDR1 SNHLY and CDR2 FYNNEI. CDR3 region: CASIPGPAGELFF. DNA for the CDR3: TGTGCCAGCATCCCCGGGCCCGCTGGTGAGCTGTTTTTT.

The rearrangement uses TRBV21-1 and TRBJ2-3; the D call TRBD2 from the table was never checked on the DNA. TRBV21-1 represents a pseudogene. The CDR3 is 21 amino acids. The CDR3 here is CASSKEGVRTLQPSSTDTQYF. The CDR3 DNA follows: TGTGCCAGCAGCAAAGAGGGAGTACGCACTCTACAACCCTCTAGCACAGATACGCAGTATTTT.